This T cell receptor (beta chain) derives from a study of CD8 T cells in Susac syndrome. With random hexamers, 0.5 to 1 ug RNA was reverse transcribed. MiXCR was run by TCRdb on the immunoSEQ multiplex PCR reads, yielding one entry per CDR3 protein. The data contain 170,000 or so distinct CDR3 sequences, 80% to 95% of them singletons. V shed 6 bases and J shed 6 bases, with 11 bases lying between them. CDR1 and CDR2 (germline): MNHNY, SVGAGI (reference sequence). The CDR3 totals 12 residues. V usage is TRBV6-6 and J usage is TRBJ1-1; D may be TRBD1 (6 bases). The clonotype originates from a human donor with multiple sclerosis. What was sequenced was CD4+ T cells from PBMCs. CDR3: CASSLGTSEAFF. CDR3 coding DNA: TGTGCCAGCAGCCTGGGGACATCTGAAGCTTTCTTT.